The present TCR beta chain was sequenced within a study of blood T cells in healthy people across ages. In its sample, this clonotype was seen a few times. Its cognate antigen is unknown. Study results and limitations: Among T cells, TCR beta diversity per million cells dropped roughly linearly as age rose.

Alongside a J-beta primer mix, a sample-barcoded 5' primer served in a second PCR lasting about 7 to 12 cycles. Each cDNA was tagged by a template-switch adaptor containing 12 random nucleotides. TCRdb reprocessed the 5' RACE reads via MiXCR and lists one record per CDR3 protein. The sample records fewer than 2,000,000 distinct CDR3 sequences, almost 35% being singletons. The donors, aged roughly 6 to 100, were healthy Caucasians from Russia. Looked up from germline, CDR1 is SEHNR and CDR2 is FQNEAQ (reference sequence). V lost 5 bases, J lost 3 bases, and 10 bases stayed unmatched. The CDR3 length is 18 residues.

The sequenced sample consisted of blood. The chain couples TRBV7-9 to TRBJ2-6; 10 positions agree with TRBD1. This clonotype was sampled from a woman in her 30s in good health. CDR3 sequence reads: CASSLPPGTGVGANVLTF. The CDR3 DNA sequence: TGTGCCAGCAGCCTCCCGCCCGGGACAGGGGTTGGGGCCAACGTCCTGACTTTC.